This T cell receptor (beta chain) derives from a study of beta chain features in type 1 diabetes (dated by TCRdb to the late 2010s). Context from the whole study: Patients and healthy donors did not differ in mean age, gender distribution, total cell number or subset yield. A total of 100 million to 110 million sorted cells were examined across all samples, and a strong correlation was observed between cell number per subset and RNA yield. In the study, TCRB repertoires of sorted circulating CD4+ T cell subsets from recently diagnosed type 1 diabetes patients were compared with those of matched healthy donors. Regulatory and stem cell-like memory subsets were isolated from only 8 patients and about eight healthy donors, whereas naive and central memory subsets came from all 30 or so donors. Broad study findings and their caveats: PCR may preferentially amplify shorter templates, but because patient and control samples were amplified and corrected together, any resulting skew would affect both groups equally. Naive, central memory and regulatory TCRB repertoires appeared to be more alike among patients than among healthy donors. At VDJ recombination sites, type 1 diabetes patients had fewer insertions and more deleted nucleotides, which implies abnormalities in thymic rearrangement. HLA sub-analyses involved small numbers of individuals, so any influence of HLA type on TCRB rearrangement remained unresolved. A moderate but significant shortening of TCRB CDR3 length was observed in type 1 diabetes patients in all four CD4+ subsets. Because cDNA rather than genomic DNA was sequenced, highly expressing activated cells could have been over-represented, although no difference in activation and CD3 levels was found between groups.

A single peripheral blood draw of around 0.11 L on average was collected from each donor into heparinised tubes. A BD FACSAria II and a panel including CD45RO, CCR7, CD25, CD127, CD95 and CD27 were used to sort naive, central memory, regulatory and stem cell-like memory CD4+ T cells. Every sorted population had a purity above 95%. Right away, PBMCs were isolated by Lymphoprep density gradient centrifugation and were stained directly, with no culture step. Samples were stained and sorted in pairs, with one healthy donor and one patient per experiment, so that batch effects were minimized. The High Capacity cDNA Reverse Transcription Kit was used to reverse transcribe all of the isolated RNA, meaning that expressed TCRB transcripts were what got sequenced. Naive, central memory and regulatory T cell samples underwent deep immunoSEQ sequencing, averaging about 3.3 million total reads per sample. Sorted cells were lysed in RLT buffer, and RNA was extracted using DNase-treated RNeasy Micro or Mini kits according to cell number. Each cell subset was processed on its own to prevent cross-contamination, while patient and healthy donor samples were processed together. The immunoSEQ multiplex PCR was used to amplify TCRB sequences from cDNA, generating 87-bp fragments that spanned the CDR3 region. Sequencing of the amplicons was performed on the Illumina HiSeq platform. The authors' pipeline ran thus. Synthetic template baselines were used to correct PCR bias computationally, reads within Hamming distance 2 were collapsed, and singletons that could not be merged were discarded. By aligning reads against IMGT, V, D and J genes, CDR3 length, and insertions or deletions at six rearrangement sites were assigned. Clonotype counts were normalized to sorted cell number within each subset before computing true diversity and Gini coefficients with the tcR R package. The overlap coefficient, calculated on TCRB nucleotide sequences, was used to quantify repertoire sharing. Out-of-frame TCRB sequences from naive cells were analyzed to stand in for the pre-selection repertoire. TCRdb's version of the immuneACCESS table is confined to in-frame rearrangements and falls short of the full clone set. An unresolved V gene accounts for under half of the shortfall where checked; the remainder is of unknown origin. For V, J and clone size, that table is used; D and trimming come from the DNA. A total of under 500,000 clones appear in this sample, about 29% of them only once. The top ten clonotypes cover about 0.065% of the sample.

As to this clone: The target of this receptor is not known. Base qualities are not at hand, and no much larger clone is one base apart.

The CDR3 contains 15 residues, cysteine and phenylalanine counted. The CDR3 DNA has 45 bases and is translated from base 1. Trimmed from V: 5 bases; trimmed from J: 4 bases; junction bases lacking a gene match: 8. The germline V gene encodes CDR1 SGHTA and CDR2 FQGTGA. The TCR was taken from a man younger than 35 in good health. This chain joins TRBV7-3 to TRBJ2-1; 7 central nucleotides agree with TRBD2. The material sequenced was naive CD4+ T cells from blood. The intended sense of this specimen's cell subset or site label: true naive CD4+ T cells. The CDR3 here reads CASSQRREWYNEQFF. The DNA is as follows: TGTGCCAGCAGCCAAAGGCGGGAGTGGTACAATGAGCAGTTCTTC.